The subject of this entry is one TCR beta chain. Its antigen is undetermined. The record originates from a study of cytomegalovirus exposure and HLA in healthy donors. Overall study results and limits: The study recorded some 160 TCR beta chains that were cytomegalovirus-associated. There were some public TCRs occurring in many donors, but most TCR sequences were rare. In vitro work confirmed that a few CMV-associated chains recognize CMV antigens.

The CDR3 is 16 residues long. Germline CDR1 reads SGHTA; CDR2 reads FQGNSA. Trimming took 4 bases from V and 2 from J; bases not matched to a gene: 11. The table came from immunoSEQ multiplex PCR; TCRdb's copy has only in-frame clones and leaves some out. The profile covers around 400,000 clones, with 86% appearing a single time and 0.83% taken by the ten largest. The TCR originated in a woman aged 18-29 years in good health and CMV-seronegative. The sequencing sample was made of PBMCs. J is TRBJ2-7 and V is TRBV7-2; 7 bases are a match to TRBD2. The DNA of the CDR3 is TGTGCCAGCAGCTGGAATCCGGGACTAAAAGCCTACGAGCAGTACTTC. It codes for CASSWNPGLKAYEQYF.